The entry below gives a single TCR beta chain sequence along with its context. The sample comes from a study of blood T cells in healthy people across ages. A second roughly 6 to 12 cycle PCR used barcoded and J-beta primers. TCRdb re-derived calls from the 5' RACE reads in MiXCR, one entry per CDR3 protein. This table has hundreds of thousands of distinct CDR3 sequences, approximately 25% appearing once. The data also belong to a second study, concerning T cells of mothers and their children. Per that study: Six children, together with their three healthy Caucasian mothers, made up the donors.

The source of this sequence is a boy aged 5-17 years in good health. The sample taken for sequencing was blood.

Here the CDR3 DNA reads TGCGCCAGCAGCTTGGTCGGACTCCTCTCTGGAAACACCATATATTTT. Translated: CASSLVGLLSGNTIYF. V gene TRBV5-1 combines with J gene TRBJ1-3; D is ambiguous. CDR3 size: 16 residues. Trimming left V 0 bases short and J 0 bases short, with 10 bases between. Germline loops: CDR1 SGHRS, CDR2 YFSETQ.